These T cell receptor beta chains were read from a single sample in a study of blood T cell repertoires in COVID-19. Using immunoSEQ multiplex PCR, the repertoire was profiled, and TCRdb retains in-frame clones only, with some absent. The sample has roughly 330,000 clones; roughly 90% are singletons. The specimen sequenced was peripheral blood. Every receptor here comes from a young man with COVID-19, enrolled during active disease. CDR3s include the opening cysteine and the closing phenylalanine or tryptophan. Fields, in order: V gene, J gene, clone size, CDR3 protein. The size field is filled for only some rows; it gives once, few, many or a size class.

V gene: TRBV5-5; J gene: TRBJ2-7; clone size: -; CDR3 protein: CASSQYRAVEQYF
V gene: TRBV4-1; J gene: TRBJ2-7; clone size: few; CDR3 protein: CASSQDTSGRYEQYF
V gene: TRBV4-3; J gene: TRBJ1-2; clone size: -; CDR3 protein: CASSQARDRGYGYTF
V gene: TRBV19; J gene: TRBJ1-1; clone size: -; CDR3 protein: CASSPGRGGTEAFF
V gene: TRBV6-2/TRBV6-3; J gene: TRBJ2-7; clone size: few; CDR3 protein: CASSSEVYEQYF
V gene: TRBV5-4; J gene: TRBJ2-7; clone size: -; CDR3 protein: CASSQRGIAGSRLYEQYF
V gene: TRBV24-1; J gene: TRBJ2-7; clone size: -; CDR3 protein: CATSDGTSATYEQYF
V gene: TRBV7-2; J gene: TRBJ2-1; clone size: -; CDR3 protein: CASSPLGIYEQFF
V gene: TRBV27; J gene: TRBJ1-2; clone size: -; CDR3 protein: CASSLRENYGYTF
V gene: TRBV6-5; J gene: TRBJ2-5; clone size: -; CDR3 protein: CASSLTSEQETQYF
V gene: TRBV20-1; J gene: TRBJ2-1; clone size: -; CDR3 protein: CSASVNEQFF
V gene: TRBV4-3; J gene: TRBJ2-2; clone size: -; CDR3 protein: CASSQSGTNTGELFF
V gene: TRBV7-2; J gene: TRBJ2-2; clone size: -; CDR3 protein: CASSLDRQGAWTGELFF
V gene: TRBV7-7; J gene: TRBJ2-7; clone size: -; CDR3 protein: CASSLGRESSYEQYF
V gene: TRBV5-6; J gene: TRBJ2-1; clone size: many; CDR3 protein: CASSLGGGSYNEQFF
V gene: TRBV30; J gene: TRBJ1-2; clone size: once; CDR3 protein: CAWSVRVSNNYGYTF
V gene: TRBV6-2/TRBV6-3; J gene: TRBJ2-7; clone size: -; CDR3 protein: CASSYSSRELDYEQYF
V gene: TRBV15; J gene: TRBJ2-1; clone size: -; CDR3 protein: CATSSLLAGAANEQFF
V gene: TRBV7-2; J gene: TRBJ2-1; clone size: once; CDR3 protein: CASSLGVTSGFF
V gene: TRBV7-8; J gene: TRBJ2-1; clone size: -; CDR3 protein: CASSQAVTRGNEQFF
V gene: TRBV5-4; J gene: TRBJ2-1; clone size: -; CDR3 protein: CVGTAQGGLRREQFF
V gene: TRBV12-5; J gene: TRBJ1-6; clone size: once; CDR3 protein: CASGFRGSGALHF
V gene: TRBV28; J gene: TRBJ2-1; clone size: -; CDR3 protein: CASSYGGPVNNEQFF
V gene: TRBV5-4; J gene: TRBJ2-3; clone size: -; CDR3 protein: CASSPAGGRGTDTQYF
V gene: TRBV7-3; J gene: TRBJ1-6; clone size: -; CDR3 protein: CASSPGQDNSPLHF
V gene: TRBV28; J gene: TRBJ2-1; clone size: -; CDR3 protein: CASSQGLAEIDNEQFF
V gene: TRBV28; J gene: TRBJ1-4; clone size: -; CDR3 protein: CASSLWGRGQEKLFF
V gene: TRBV25-1; J gene: TRBJ2-3; clone size: once; CDR3 protein: CASKQQGVDTQYF
V gene: TRBV6-2/TRBV6-3; J gene: TRBJ2-5; clone size: -; CDR3 protein: CASSYAQLAGGPPQYF
V gene: TRBV7-2; J gene: TRBJ2-2; clone size: few; CDR3 protein: CASSLQTPSGPGELFF
V gene: TRBV15; J gene: TRBJ2-5; clone size: -; CDR3 protein: CATTRAGQGGETQYF
V gene: TRBV4-2; J gene: TRBJ2-1; clone size: -; CDR3 protein: CASSQPPGTSGRASSGNEQFF
V gene: TRBV27; J gene: TRBJ2-6; clone size: -; CDR3 protein: CASSVFRSNVLTF
V gene: TRBV19; J gene: TRBJ2-3; clone size: -; CDR3 protein: CASSLRDRGTDTQYF
V gene: TRBV6-2/TRBV6-3; J gene: TRBJ1-2; clone size: -; CDR3 protein: CASSSLRDYGYTF
V gene: TRBV28; J gene: TRBJ2-7; clone size: -; CDR3 protein: CASTTPGQVYEQYF
V gene: TRBV28; J gene: TRBJ1-1; clone size: -; CDR3 protein: CASSGGATGVAFF
V gene: TRBV27; J gene: TRBJ2-1; clone size: -; CDR3 protein: CASRYYLGGEQFF
V gene: TRBV4-1; J gene: TRBJ2-1; clone size: -; CDR3 protein: CASSLLLAGGNNEQFF
V gene: TRBV11-3; J gene: TRBJ2-3; clone size: -; CDR3 protein: CASSRAGGPPDTQYF
V gene: TRBV5-6; J gene: TRBJ1-5; clone size: -; CDR3 protein: CASSLTGSNQPQHF
V gene: TRBV7-9; J gene: TRBJ1-4; clone size: -; CDR3 protein: CASTSDPRGEKLFF
V gene: TRBV28; J gene: TRBJ2-1; clone size: -; CDR3 protein: CASRRLSSYNEQFF
V gene: TRBV7-2; J gene: TRBJ2-1; clone size: -; CDR3 protein: CASSHGTRGSSYNEQFF
V gene: TRBV29-1; J gene: TRBJ1-5; clone size: -; CDR3 protein: CSVEDTGSNQPQHF
V gene: TRBV29-1; J gene: TRBJ1-1; clone size: once; CDR3 protein: CSVGPITGGRTEAFF